The 24 T cell receptor beta chains below all came from one sample that was sequenced in a study of chemoradiotherapy in HPV16-positive cancers. Using immunoSEQ multiplex PCR, the repertoire was profiled, and TCRdb retains in-frame clones only, with some absent. Of about 9,200 clones listed, 78% are singletons. The sample was collected from a patient who underwent chemoradiotherapy. These receptors were taken from a human donor with HPV-associated anogenital cancer.

This chain joins TRBV4-3 and TRBJ2-7, with 10 bases fitting TRBD1. This CDR3 comprises 14 residues. Germline V lookup: CDR1 LGHNA, CDR2 YSLEER. J lost 3 bases, V lost 5 bases, and 4 bases had no gene match. This chain's CDR3 is CASSLGQGLYEQYF. CDR3 DNA: TGCGCCAGCAGCTTGGGACAGGGGCTCTACGAGCAGTACTTC.

The gene calls are TRBV7-9 and TRBJ2-7; 8 nucleotides match TRBD2. CDR3 length: 15 amino acids. Germline V gene sequence: CDR1 SEHNR, CDR2 FQNEAQ (reference sequence). Losses at the gene ends were 4 bases for V and 2 bases for J; bases not matched to a gene: 7. The CDR3 spells CASSYAGTRTYEQYF. The CDR3 DNA sequence: TGTGCCAGCAGCTACGCAGGGACTAGGACCTACGAGCAGTACTTC.

The rearrangement uses TRBV6-5 and TRBJ1-1, with D possibly being TRBD1 (6 bases). Per germline, CDR1 MNHEY and CDR2 SVGAGI. The CDR3 sequence is 14 residues long. Trimming removed 7 bases at V and 3 bases at J, with 15 bases between. The CDR3: CASTSQGRYTEAFF. The CDR3 region has the DNA TGTGCCAGCACCTCCCAGGGGCGCTACACTGAAGCTTTCTTT.

This chain links TRBV7-9 with TRBJ1-2; D unclear. This CDR3 is 13 amino acids long. With 10 bases removed from V and 5 bases from J, the gap between germline ends came to 17 bases. Germline V gives CDR1 SEHNR, CDR2 FQNEAQ (reference sequence). CDR3 bases: TGTGCCACCGAGGAGGAGCCTTCATATGGCTACACCTTC. Protein product: CATEEEPSYGYTF. The full variable domain, in which reference TRBV7-9 and TRBJ1-2 provide the parts outside the CDR3, is DTGVSQNPRHKITKRGQNVTFRCDPISEHNRLYWYRQTLGQGPEFLTYFQNEAQLEKSRLLSDRFSAERPKGSFSTLEIQRTEQGDSAMYLCATEEEPSYGYTFGSGTRLTVV.

V gene TRBV5-4 combines with J gene TRBJ1-2; D may be TRBD1 (5 bases). This CDR3 is built from 16 residues. The V end was cut by 0 bases, the J end by 3 bases, with 15 bases between. The germline gives CDR1 SGHNT, CDR2 YYREEE (reference sequence). CDR3 in amino acids: CASSLVWAQGDYGYTF. CDR3 DNA sequence: TGTGCCAGCAGCTTGGTCTGGGCGCAGGGAGACTATGGCTACACCTTC.

The chain employs TRBV5-1 and TRBJ1-2, with D possibly matching TRBD1 (6 bases). Germline V lookup: CDR1 SGHRS, CDR2 YFSETQ. The V end lost 0 bases, the J end lost 0 bases, and 9 bases lay between the germline ends. The CDR3 is 15 residues long. CDR3 nucleotides: TGCGCCAGCAGCTTGGCGGACAGCACTAACTATGGCTACACCTTC. This codes for CASSLADSTNYGYTF.

This clone appeared once. J is TRBJ1-2 and V is TRBV6-1, with D possibly matching TRBD1 (6 bases). The germline V gene encodes CDR1 MNHNS and CDR2 SASEGT. The CDR3 is 13 amino acids. Trimming pared 6 bases from V and 4 bases from J, leaving 12 bases between. The CDR3 coding sequence is TGTGCCAGCAGGCCCAGGGGTCTCTATGGCTACACCTTC. This codes for CASRPRGLYGYTF.

The chain combines TRBV7-9 with TRBJ2-5; tentatively, D is TRBD1 (6 bases). From germline, CDR1 is SEHNR and CDR2 FQNEAQ (reference sequence). The V end was cut by 0 bases, the J end by 7 bases, with 15 bases between. The CDR3 is 15 residues long. As DNA, the CDR3 is TGTGCCAGCAGCTTAGCGGACAGTCGAGGCGGGACCCAGTACTTC. It codes for CASSLADSRGGTQYF. Drawing the rest from reference TRBV7-9 and TRBJ2-5, the complete variable domain is DTGVSQNPRHKITKRGQNVTFRCDPISEHNRLYWYRQTLGQGPEFLTYFQNEAQLEKSRLLSDRFSAERPKGSFSTLEIQRTEQGDSAMYLCASSLADSRGGTQYFGPGTRLLVL.

The chain is built from TRBV2 and TRBJ1-1; no clear D gene. CDR1 is SNHLY and CDR2 is FYNNEI in the germline V gene. With 8 bases removed from V and 4 bases from J, the gap between germline ends came to 11 bases. This CDR3 comprises 12 residues. The CDR3 is CASLRLSTEAFF. The CDR3 bases are TGTGCCAGCCTTCGGCTGTCCACTGAAGCTTTCTTT.

The V gene is TRBV5-6, the J gene TRBJ2-2; D remains unclear. The germline V gene encodes CDR1 SGHDT and CDR2 YYEEEE. The germline V and J ends were trimmed by 0 bases and 4 bases, with 7 bases remaining between them. This CDR3 spans 14 amino acids. In nucleotides, the CDR3 is TGTGCCAGCAGCTTGGGCTTTCTCACCGGGGAGCTGTTTTTT. It specifies CASSLGFLTGELFF.

This sequence joins TRBV5-1 and TRBJ2-5; 8 bases are shared with TRBD1. Germline-derived CDR1 and CDR2 are SGHRS and YFSETQ. The V segment lost 10 bases and the J segment 3 bases; nucleotides outside the gene matches: 11. This CDR3 comprises 14 residues. CDR3 bases: TGCGCCTCCCAGGCGGGACAGGTGGAAGAGACCCAGTACTTC. As protein: CASQAGQVEETQYF.

This rearrangement joins TRBV9 to TRBJ2-7; the D gene could be TRBD1 or TRBD2 (5 bases each). Germline CDR1 reads SGDLS; CDR2 reads YYNGEE. Trimming left V 0 bases short and J 3 bases short, with 10 bases between. The CDR3 contains 14 residues. CDR3: CASSVGGGDYEQYF. The CDR3 bases are TGTGCCAGCAGCGTAGGTGGGGGAGACTACGAGCAGTACTTC.

This sequence joins TRBV29-1 and TRBJ2-6, with 8 nucleotides matching TRBD2. J gave up 2 bases and V 0 bases, and 3 bases lay outside the gene matches. The CDR3 length is 16 residues. Looked up from germline, CDR1 is SQVTM and CDR2 is ANQGSEA. CDR3 DNA sequence: TGCAGCGTTGAAGAACCGGGACTAGCTGGGGCCAACGTCCTGACTTTC. This gives the protein CSVEEPGLAGANVLTF.

The chain links TRBV7-9 to TRBJ2-7; a possible D gene is TRBD1 (6 bases). The CDR3 runs 13 residues. Trimming took off 4 bases at V and 3 bases at J, with 10 bases between the two ends. Per the germline V gene, CDR1 is SEHNR and CDR2 is FQNEAQ (reference sequence). As DNA, the CDR3 is TGTGCCAGCAGCTACGGGACAAACTACGAGCAGTACTTC. Translated, it gives CASSYGTNYEQYF.

The rearrangement links TRBV9 to TRBJ2-1; 10 bases agree with TRBD1. The germline gives CDR1 SGDLS, CDR2 YYNGEE. Trimming cost V 3 bases and J 0 bases; bases outside gene matches: 3. CDR3 length: 16 amino acids. The CDR3 nucleotides are TGTGCCAGCAGCGACGGACAGGGGGGCTCCTACAATGAGCAGTTCTTC. It encodes CASSDGQGGSYNEQFF.

The rearrangement joins TRBV30 to TRBJ2-2, with D possibly TRBD1 on 5 matching bases. Germline lookup yields CDR1 GTSNPN and CDR2 SVGIG (reference sequence). The length of the CDR3 is 15 residues. V lost 1 base and J lost 3, with 12 bases in between. The CDR3 loop reads CAWSGKTEDTGELFF. DNA of the CDR3: TGTGCCTGGAGTGGGAAGACAGAGGACACCGGGGAGCTGTTTTTT.

This chain uses TRBV5-1 with TRBJ1-1, with 10 bases fitting TRBD1. There are 14 residues in the CDR3. Trimming removed 4 bases from V and 4 bases from J; junction bases left unmatched: 4. CDR1 SGHRS and CDR2 YFSETQ come from the germline V gene. The CDR3 protein is CASSQRQGATEAFF. CDR3 nucleotide sequence: TGCGCCAGCAGCCAACGACAGGGGGCCACTGAAGCTTTCTTT.

CDR3: CASSWGQTNTEAFF. Here the CDR3 DNA reads TGTGCCAGCAGCTGGGGACAGACGAACACTGAAGCTTTCTTT. The V and J genes are TRBV7-8 and TRBJ1-1; 7 nucleotides line up with TRBD1. V was pared by 4 bases and J by 1 base, with 3 bases of the junction left unmatched. The length of the CDR3 is 14 residues. Germline V CDR1 and CDR2: SGHVS, FQNEAQ.

This clone was observed a single time. J is TRBJ1-2 and V is TRBV30; D remains ambiguous. The CDR3 consists of 11 residues. Germline V gives CDR1 GTSNPN, CDR2 SVGIG (reference sequence). V was pared by 1 base and J by 10 bases, with 10 bases between. CDR3: CAWSGMSYYTF. The CDR3 bases are TGTGCCTGGAGTGGTATGTCTTACTACACCTTC.

In the case of this clone: Since the CDR3 does not end with the conserved phenylalanine or tryptophan, this likely comes from a read error. It is unclear where the CDR3 begins or ends on the DNA, so no DNA is shown, and the CDR3 is as TCRdb lists it. The chain joins TRBV18 to TRBJ2-7; the table assigns TRBD1, which was not confirmed against the DNA. The CDR3 spans 13 residues, counting both ends. Per the germline V gene, CDR1 is KGHSH and CDR2 is LQKENI. CDR3 region: CASSPRASDTPLI.

V gene TRBV18 combines with J gene TRBJ2-3, with 7 bases fitting TRBD2. J was trimmed by 8 bases and V by 0 bases; bases with no gene match: 8. This CDR3 contains 15 residues. CDR1 KGHSH and CDR2 LQKENI come from the germline V gene. CDR3 protein: CASSPPGRDEGTQYF. CDR3 DNA: TGTGCCAGCTCACCACCGGGGAGGGATGAAGGTACGCAGTATTTT.

The chain carries TRBV11-2 and TRBJ2-7; D is unclear. The CDR3 contains 14 residues. V was clipped by 0 bases and J by 0 bases, with 6 bases between them. Germline lookup yields CDR1 SGHAT and CDR2 FQNNGV. CDR3 DNA sequence: TGTGCCAGCAGCTTAGAGGTCCGCTCCTACGAGCAGTACTTC. Translating gives CASSLEVRSYEQYF.

This clone appeared a few times. The chain joins TRBV11-1 to TRBJ2-1, with TRBD1 matching over 8 bases. Germline lookup yields CDR1 SGHAT and CDR2 FQDESV (reference sequence). This CDR3 region has 17 residues. Trimming cost V 4 bases and J 0 bases; bases outside gene matches: 8. CDR3 residues: CASSSGRGTGSYNEQFF. CDR3 nucleotide sequence: TGTGCCAGCAGCTCAGGTCGTGGGACAGGCTCCTACAATGAGCAGTTCTTC. Drawing the rest from reference TRBV11-1 and TRBJ2-1, the complete variable domain is EAEVAQSPRYKITEKSQAVAFWCDPISGHATLYWYRQILGQGPELLVQFQDESVVDDSQLPKDRFSAERLKGVDSTLKIQPAELGDSAMYLCASSSGRGTGSYNEQFFGPGTRLTVL.

This sequence joins TRBV9 and TRBJ2-7, with D perhaps assigned TRBD1 or TRBD2 (5 bases each). Trimming left V 4 bases short and J 0 bases short, with 14 bases between. Germline CDR1 and CDR2: SGDLS and YYNGEE. The CDR3 loop spans 15 amino acids. The CDR3 protein is CASSPGPLSSYEQYF. The CDR3 DNA is TGTGCCAGCAGCCCGGGACCCTTGAGCTCCTACGAGCAGTACTTC.